This TCR beta chain emerged from a study of blood T cell repertoires in COVID-19. Whole-study context: Researchers got acute and convalescent COVID-19 samples from the United States, Italy and Spain. The cDNA or gDNA used as material had been derived from T cells, B-cell-depleted T cells, or PBMCs.

The V segment lost 6 bases and the J segment 3 bases; nucleotides outside the gene matches: 6. CDR3 length: 15 amino acids. Germline V gives CDR1 MRHNA, CDR2 SNTAGT. Original data processing: How many nucleated cells were present was estimated from reference gene primer amplification. Only in-frame clones appear in the TCRdb table, and some are missing; sequencing was by immunoSEQ multiplex PCR. V and J calls and clone size are as listed in that table; D and trimming were resolved from the DNA. The sample lists over 65,000 clones; about nine tenths were seen once. The sequence was obtained from a human donor in a cohort sampled during active COVID-19. The sample was peripheral blood. The V and J genes are TRBV6-4 and TRBJ2-1; 9 positions match TRBD2. The CDR3 loop is CASSLLAGIYNEQFF. CDR3 coding DNA: TGTGCCAGCAGCCTACTAGCGGGCATCTACAATGAGCAGTTCTTC.